A single sample is the source of the 19 T cell receptor beta chains below, sequenced in a study of blood T cell repertoires in COVID-19. The method was immunoSEQ multiplex PCR; TCRdb's version includes in-frame clones alone and lacks a portion of them. The data show 100,000 to 150,000 clones, with nearly 90% seen just once and about 1% held by the top ten. Source material: peripheral blood. The receptors originated from a woman aged 80 or over with acute or convalescent COVID-19.

This rearrangement joins TRBV3-1 (or the pseudogene TRBV3-2) to TRBJ1-2, with 7 bases that match TRBD1. The CDR3 consists of 12 residues. Trimming took 7 bases from V and 7 from J; bases not matched to a gene: 6. The germline V gene has CDR1 LGHDT and CDR2 YNNKEL (reference sequence). Here the CDR3 reads CASIDRVGGYTF. CDR3 in DNA: TGTGCCAGCATCGACAGGGTGGGTGGCTACACCTTC.

The rearrangement joins TRBV7-8 to TRBJ1-5; TRBD1 is a possible D gene (6 bases). The V and J ends lost 4 bases and 5 bases respectively, with 18 bases between them. The CDR3 totals 16 residues. From germline, CDR1 is SGHVS and CDR2 FQNEAQ. CDR3 residues: CASSSGGGGPHQPQHF. The DNA for the CDR3 is TGTGCCAGCAGCTCAGGAGGGGGGGGCCCGCATCAGCCCCAGCATTTT. Together with reference TRBV7-8 and TRBJ1-5, the CDR3 gives the full variable domain: GAGVSQSPRYKVAKRGQDVALRCDPISGHVSLFWYQQALGQGPEFLTYFQNEAQLDKSGLPSDRFFAERPEGSVSTLKIQRTQQEDSAVYLCASSSGGGGPHQPQHFGDGTRLSIL.

V is TRBV6-6 and J is TRBJ2-2; 9 bases match TRBD1. V was clipped by 0 bases and J by 6 bases; unmatched bases: 2. Germline V gene sequence: CDR1 MNHNY, CDR2 SVGAGI (reference sequence). The CDR3 covers 15 residues. CDR3 DNA: TGTGCCAGCAGTTACTCGGACAGGGGTCCCGGGGAGCTGTTTTTT. It codes for CASSYSDRGPGELFF.

The chain carries TRBV5-1 and TRBJ2-7, with 12 bases aligning to TRBD2. Per germline, CDR1 SGHRS and CDR2 YFSETQ. The V and J ends lost 5 bases and 0 bases, in that order; junction bases with no gene match: 3. The CDR3 totals 15 residues. In nucleotides, the CDR3 is TGCGCCAGCAGTCCTAGCGGGGGGGCCTCCTACGAGCAGTACTTC. It specifies CASSPSGGASYEQYF.

The chain has TRBV7-2 and TRBJ2-7, with TRBD2 matching over 13 bases. There are 16 residues in the CDR3. The germline gives CDR1 SGHTA, CDR2 FQGNSA. After removal of 6 bases from V and 4 bases from J, the junction contained 9 bases not matched to a gene. CDR3 nucleotide sequence: TGTGCCAGCAGTTCGAAACTAGCGGGAGGGTGGTACGAGCAGTACTTC. The encoded protein is CASSSKLAGGWYEQYF.

The gene calls are TRBV3-1 (or the pseudogene TRBV3-2) and TRBJ2-3; 8 nucleotides align to TRBD2. Germline lookup yields CDR1 LGHDT and CDR2 YNNKEL (reference sequence). V trimming: 2 bases; J trimming: 7 bases; junction bases outside the gene matches: 11. The CDR3 loop spans 16 amino acids. In DNA, the CDR3 is TGTGCCAGCAGCCAAATGGGCGGGGGGTTCACTAATACGCAGTATTTT. Amino acids: CASSQMGGGFTNTQYF.

The V call is TRBV6-6, the J call TRBJ1-4; D might be TRBD1 (6 bases). The V end lost 7 bases, the J end lost 13 bases, and 19 bases lay between the germline ends. There are 13 residues in the CDR3. Germline CDR1 reads MNHNY; CDR2 reads SVGAGI (reference sequence). The CDR3 is CASTQGGGLVLFF. The CDR3 DNA reads TGTGCCAGCACCCAAGGGGGGGGCCTGGTACTGTTTTTT.

J is TRBJ1-6 and V is TRBV27, with 10 positions matching TRBD1. The CDR3 is 14 residues long. Unmatched junction bases numbered 6, after V lost 6 bases and J lost 10 bases. Germline CDR1 MNHEY, CDR2 SMNVEV (reference sequence). The CDR3 region is CASRTGGEWSPLHF. The CDR3 nucleotides are TGTGCCAGCAGGACAGGGGGCGAATGGTCACCCCTCCACTTT.

The genes are TRBV3-1 (or the pseudogene TRBV3-2) and TRBJ2-7, with 12 bases identical to TRBD2. The CDR3 is 15 amino acids. Germline assignment: CDR1 LGHDT and CDR2 YNNKEL (reference sequence). The V gene end was trimmed by 3 bases and the J gene end by 3 bases; junction bases not matched to a gene: 3. This CDR3 is CASSQPSGRGYEQYF. CDR3 DNA sequence: TGTGCCAGCAGCCAGCCTAGCGGGAGGGGCTACGAGCAGTACTTC.

The V and J genes are TRBV2 and TRBJ1-3; TRBD1 is a possible D gene (5 bases). The V gene's germline CDR1 is SNHLY and CDR2 FYNNEI. Trimming shortened V by 4 bases and J by 2 bases, and 6 bases separated the two germline ends. The CDR3 has 13 residues. This CDR3 reads CASSGGAGNTIYF. Here the CDR3 DNA reads TGTGCCAGCAGTGGGGGGGCTGGAAACACCATATATTTT.

This chain uses TRBV9 with TRBJ2-2; the match to TRBD2 covers 7 bases. CDR3 length equals 15 residues. Germline V gene sequence: CDR1 SGDLS, CDR2 YYNGEE. The V segment lost 0 bases and the J segment 8 bases; nucleotides outside the gene matches: 7. CDR3 loop: CASSVGQLAPGELFF. CDR3 DNA: TGTGCCAGCAGCGTAGGCCAACTAGCGCCGGGGGAGCTGTTTTTT.

The V and J genes are TRBV6-5 and TRBJ1-3, with TRBD1 matching 10 bases. The germline gives CDR1 MNHEY, CDR2 SVGAGI. The CDR3 is 15 residues long. Trimming at V came to 6 bases and at J to 2 bases, leaving 4 bases not matched to a gene. The DNA of the CDR3 is TGTGCCAGCAGACGAGGGACAGGGGCTGGAAACACCATATATTTT. Encoded protein: CASRRGTGAGNTIYF.

This clone was observed once. V gene TRBV5-1 combines with J gene TRBJ1-2; D gene uncertain. From germline, CDR1 is SGHRS and CDR2 YFSETQ. The CDR3 is 13 amino acids. The V end lost 2 bases, the J end lost 1 base, and 6 bases lay between the germline ends. The DNA of the CDR3 is TGCGCCAGCAGCTTTGGAGATAACTATGGCTACACCTTC. Translating gives CASSFGDNYGYTF.

This clone was counted a single time. The chain couples TRBV6-5 to TRBJ2-7; weak D call: TRBD2 (6 bases). The CDR3 spans 14 residues. Germline V gene data show CDR1 as MNHEY and CDR2 as SVGAGI. V was clipped by 2 bases and J by 2 bases, with 10 bases between them. For the CDR3, the DNA is TGTGCCAGCAGTTACACTTTAGCGGCCTACGAGCAGTACTTC. It encodes CASSYTLAAYEQYF.

The rearrangement uses TRBV5-1 and TRBJ2-3, with 10 bases that match TRBD1. Germline V gives CDR1 SGHRS, CDR2 YFSETQ. The CDR3 has 14 residues. V dropped 7 bases and J dropped 6; count of bases not matched to a gene: 8. The CDR3 DNA follows: TGCGCCAGCGACCCGACAGGGGGCATGGATACGCAGTATTTT. Its protein product is CASDPTGGMDTQYF.

This chain connects TRBV15 to TRBJ1-5, with 10 bases fitting TRBD1. CDR3 length: 14 amino acids. Unmatched junction bases numbered 3, after V lost 3 bases and J lost 7 bases. Germline V gene data show CDR1 as LNHNV and CDR2 as YYDKDF (reference sequence). In DNA form, the CDR3 reads TGTGCCACCAGCAGCCGACAGGGGGCACAGCCCCAGCATTTT. Protein product: CATSSRQGAQPQHF.

J is TRBJ2-1 and V is TRBV9, with D unclear. V shed 7 bases and J shed 4 bases, with 9 bases lying between them. Germline V gene lookup returns CDR1 SGDLS and CDR2 YYNGEE. This CDR3 is 12 amino acids long. DNA of the CDR3: TGTGCCAGCGGGGTAGCTTACAATGAGCAGTTCTTC. This gives the protein CASGVAYNEQFF.

The chain joins TRBV4-3 to TRBJ1-2; TRBD1 might be the D (6 bases). This CDR3 spans 13 amino acids. Germline CDR1 and CDR2: LGHNA and YSLEER. V was pared by 1 base and J by 8 bases, with 11 bases between. As DNA, the CDR3 is TGCGCCAGCAGCCAAGCTTTACAGGGAGGCTACACCTTC. Protein sequence: CASSQALQGGYTF.

The V call is TRBV6-5, the J call TRBJ1-4, with TRBD1 identical over 7 bases. V lost 7 bases to trimming and J lost 0 bases; unmatched junction nucleotides: 5. The CDR3 totals 15 residues. Germline lookup yields CDR1 MNHEY and CDR2 SVGAGI. In nucleotides, the CDR3 is TGTGCCAGCACCTGGACAGGAGCAACTAATGAAAAACTGTTTTTT. Amino acids: CASTWTGATNEKLFF.